The TCR beta chain under discussion was sequenced for a study of shared clonotypes between healthy human individuals. With regard to this clone: Its target is unknown.

Germline V gene lookup returns CDR1 MNHEY and CDR2 SMNVEV (reference sequence). The CDR3 is 16 amino acids. Trimming took 6 bases from V and 2 from J, leaving 19 bases between them. Study processing details: ImmunoSEQ output lacked quality scores and full-length reads, limiting matched filtering. Measured with immunoSEQ multiplex PCR; TCRdb has only the in-frame clones, and not every one. V and J calls and clone size are given by that table; D and trimming were obtained from the DNA. Of about 2.2 million clones detected, around 95% appear once; the ten largest clones hold more than 1.5%. Naive CD8 cells lacked CD45RO, underwent positive selection for CCR7 and left out terminally differentiated effector memory CD45RA+ cells. Donors had no recently reported acute infections or vaccinations and were HIV-negative. Donors were Caucasian adults residing in Nashville, Tennessee, USA. General study findings and limits: Estimated richness values were generally larger in naive subsets than in memory subsets.

The receptor was derived from a man aged 18 to 29 in good health. Some clones in this sample may be carry-over from other donors' samples. The sample comprised naive CD8+ T cells from PBMCs. The rearrangement joins TRBV27 to TRBJ1-2, with D perhaps TRBD1 (5 bases). CDR3 nucleotide sequence: TGTGCCAGCAGCCCATCGGGGGGGGAGCGCAACTATGGCTACACCTTC. Translated: CASSPSGGERNYGYTF.